This TCR beta chain was documented in a study of T cells in Graves' hyperthyroidism and ophthalmopathy. This CDR3 spans 14 amino acids. V shed 6 bases, J shed 4 bases, and the junction held 8 bases outside the gene matches. Looked up from germline, CDR1 is MNHEY and CDR2 is SVGEGT. RNA transcripts were the template for amplifying TCR beta CDR3 regions. First-round RT-PCR targeting the TCR CDR3 was performed with the HTBI primer set. TCRdb re-derived calls from the multiplex PCR reads in MiXCR, one entry per CDR3 protein. This sample has approximately 400,000 distinct CDR3 sequences; around 13% occur once, and the top ten carry approximately 10%. Points from the study as a whole: Most thyroid clonotypes that were expanded above 0.001 also turned up in blood.

Graves' hyperthyroidism qualified as stable when ophthalmopathy did not progress within 18 months. Turning to this clonotype: Antigen specificity is unknown.

Sequencing used blood. This clonotype was sampled from a woman aged 55 to 70 with Graves' hyperthyroidism. The chain joins TRBV6-2 or TRBV6-3 to TRBJ2-7; TRBD2 agrees at 8 bases. This chain's CDR3 is CASRKLAVLYEQYF. In DNA, the CDR3 is TGTGCCAGCAGGAAACTAGCGGTATTGTACGAGCAGTACTTC.